The entry below describes one T cell receptor (beta chain). Its antigen is not known. The data derive from a study of cytomegalovirus exposure and HLA in healthy donors. Study findings and constraints: Earlier analysis yielded a pattern in which most TCR beta V segments were productive about 87% or about 30% of the time. The number of N-insertions in an Asian-associated ancestry cluster was reportedly below the approximately 600-donor mean in a later analysis.

Healthy donors of bone marrow made up the group. A multiplex PCR was run with 60 Vbeta primers and 13 Jbeta primers. The repertoire was sequenced with immunoSEQ multiplex PCR; TCRdb's copy has only in-frame clones and lacks some. The table has 100,000 to 150,000 clones, around 77% seen once. Germline assignment: CDR1 SNHLY and CDR2 FYNNEI. This CDR3 region has 15 residues. The V gene lost 6 bases and the J gene lost 0 bases, with 12 bases spanning the gap. Specimen: PBMCs. The receptor comes from a woman in her 40s in good health and CMV-seropositive. The chain links TRBV2 to TRBJ1-5; D possibly corresponds to TRBD1 (6 bases). CDR3: CASRKDRPSNQPQHF. In DNA, the CDR3 is TGTGCCAGCAGGAAGGACAGACCTAGCAATCAGCCCCAGCATTTT.